The TCR beta chain under discussion was sequenced for a study of cytomegalovirus exposure and HLA in healthy donors. The PCR had 60 Vbeta and 13 Jbeta primers. The assay was immunoSEQ multiplex PCR, and TCRdb's table has in-frame clones only and misses some. The sample consists of tens of thousands of clones, about 60% of them appearing once. Trimming stripped 6 bases from V and 3 bases from J, with 14 bases between. Looked up from germline, CDR1 is SGHNT and CDR2 is YENEEA. The CDR3 has 14 residues. The study, taken as a whole, reports: Later analysis identified 15,000 to 20,000 TCR beta sequences associated with HLA alleles, using a false discovery rate threshold of 0.05. Most CMV-associated TCR beta chains appeared HLA-restricted in a later analysis. Sequencing likely produced, as an artifact, a cluster of highly shared sequence variants. Rates of TCR association differed by HLA locus in a later analysis, with DRB1 highest and HLA-C lowest.

Comments on this clone: Its cognate antigen is unknown.

This clonotype originated in a woman between 40 and 55 years old in good health and CMV-seropositive. This chain connects TRBV11-3 to TRBJ2-5, with D perhaps TRBD1 (5 bases). Sequenced sample: PBMCs. The CDR3 sequence: CASSSGGAEETQYF. CDR3 bases: TGTGCCAGCAGTTCCGGTGGGGCAGAAGAGACCCAGTACTTC.